This T cell receptor beta chain was sequenced during a study of shared clonotypes between healthy human individuals. Background on the study: The cohort comprised a couple of women and three men. Their ages spanned 18 to 49 years.

The germline gives CDR1 SNHLY, CDR2 FYNNEI. Trimming took 4 bases from V and 4 from J; bases not matched to a gene: 6. There are 15 residues in the CDR3. Replicate PCRs from sorted subsets contained about 0.2 ug DNA, which is roughly 30,000 T cell genomes. Sequencing used immunoSEQ multiplex PCR; TCRdb keeps in-frame clones, though not all of them. The data show 2 million to 3 million clones, over 85% seen once. The material sequenced was naive CD4+ T cells from PBMCs. Subset in this sample: CD45RA+ positively selected. The sequence derives from a man younger than 35 in good health. Some clones in this sample may be carry-over from other donors' samples. The chain is built from TRBV2 and TRBJ1-4; 7 bases fit TRBD1. CDR3 residues: CASSANRGDNEKLFF. In DNA, the CDR3 is TGTGCCAGCAGTGCTAACAGGGGCGATAATGAAAAACTGTTTTTT.